Presented here are 29 T cell receptor beta chains from one specimen sequenced in a study of blood T cell repertoires in COVID-19. Some clones are missing from TCRdb's copy, which holds only in-frame ones; the method was immunoSEQ multiplex PCR. The repertoire includes approximately 210,000 clones, 70% to 90% of them detected once, and over 2% sits in the top ten. Sequencing was performed on peripheral blood. These TCRs come from a man aged 30-40 years who had recovered from COVID-19.

The chain carries TRBV10-3 and TRBJ1-2; D possibly corresponds to TRBD1 (5 bases). CDR1 is ENHRY and CDR2 is SYGVKD in the germline V gene. The length of the CDR3 is 13 residues. V was trimmed by 4 bases and J by 8 bases, leaving 14 bases between them. Here the CDR3 reads CAISAFRDWGYTF. CDR3 bases: TGTGCCATCAGTGCTTTCAGGGATTGGGGCTACACCTTC.

This clone has just one count. CDR3 nucleotides: TGTGCCAGCAGCCAAGATCCGCGGCATCTGAATTCACCCCTCCACTTT. Amino acids: CASSQDPRHLNSPLHF. V usage is TRBV14 and J usage is TRBJ1-6; D is ambiguous. The germline V and J ends were trimmed by 0 bases and 7 bases, with 13 bases remaining between them. The CDR3 runs 16 residues. CDR1 and CDR2 (germline): SGHDN, FVKESK.

This rearrangement joins TRBV13 to TRBJ1-1, with unresolved D. The CDR3 sequence is 15 residues long. CDR1 and CDR2 (germline): PRHDT, FYEKMQ (reference sequence). Trimming stripped 0 bases from V and 0 bases from J, with 8 bases between. The CDR3 nucleotides read TGTGCCAGCAGCTTAGGCCAGGTAATGAACACTGAAGCTTTCTTT. Translation gives CASSLGQVMNTEAFF.

This clone was found once. The chain carries TRBV7-8 and TRBJ2-3; unclear D gene. CDR1 is SGHVS, CDR2 FQNEAQ, per germline. Trimming left V 1 base short and J 6 bases short, with 8 bases between. CDR3 length: 13 amino acids. The CDR3 DNA reads as TGTGCCAGCAGCTTAGTTCTCGTGGATACGCAGTATTTT. Translating it yields CASSLVLVDTQYF.

The genes are TRBV19 and TRBJ2-5; 7 bases match TRBD2. CDR1 and CDR2 from the germline V gene are LNHDA and SQIVND (reference sequence). The CDR3 spans 14 residues. Unmatched junction bases numbered 5, after V lost 5 bases and J lost 2 bases. Here the CDR3 reads CASSLAGVQETQYF. The DNA for the CDR3 is TGTGCCAGTAGTCTCGCGGGGGTACAAGAGACCCAGTACTTC.

The rearrangement joins TRBV6-5 to TRBJ1-5; a weak D match, TRBD1 (5 bases). Trimming pared 4 bases from V and 6 bases from J, leaving 13 bases between. This CDR3 is built from 14 residues. Germline CDR1 reads MNHEY; CDR2 reads SVGAGI. CDR3 in amino acids: CASSSGGEGQPQHF. CDR3 DNA: TGTGCCAGCAGTTCCGGGGGGGAGGGTCAGCCCCAGCATTTT.

The chain joins TRBV13 to TRBJ1-2; D possibly corresponds to TRBD1 (5 bases). The V gene's germline CDR1 is PRHDT and CDR2 FYEKMQ (reference sequence). This CDR3 has 13 amino acids. The ends were cut back, 4 bases at V and 8 bases at J, with 14 bases in the middle. The CDR3 sequence is CASSSWGDPGYTF. The CDR3 DNA sequence: TGTGCCAGCAGCTCCTGGGGGGATCCGGGCTACACCTTC. Based on the CDR3 plus reference TRBV13 and TRBJ1-2, the full variable domain is AAGVIQSPRHLIKEKRETATLKCYPIPRHDTVYWYQQGPGQDPQFLISFYEKMQSDKGSIPDRFSAQQFSDYHSELNMSSLELGDSALYFCASSSWGDPGYTFGSGTRLTVV.

The chain is built from TRBV7-8 and TRBJ1-3; D not resolved. This CDR3 is 16 amino acids long. The V end was cut by 1 base, the J end by 0 bases, with 10 bases between. Germline-derived CDR1 and CDR2 are SGHVS and FQNEAQ. The DNA of the CDR3 is TGTGCCAGCAGCTTAGTCCGGGTAGTCTCTGGAAACACCATATATTTT. Translating it yields CASSLVRVVSGNTIYF.

This chain connects TRBV10-1 to TRBJ2-4, with D tentatively TRBD1 (6 bases). The CDR3 is made up of 15 amino acids. Germline CDR1 reads WNHNN; CDR2 reads SYGVQD (reference sequence). V was pared by 3 bases and J by 4 bases, with 13 bases between. CDR3 coding DNA: TGCGCCAGCAGTGATTACCGGGACACTAAAAACATTCAGTACTTC. It specifies CASSDYRDTKNIQYF.

This chain uses TRBV7-2 with TRBJ1-3; 7 bases map to TRBD1. The length of the CDR3 is 19 residues. V lost 4 bases, J lost 4 bases, and 19 bases stayed unmatched. The germline V gene encodes CDR1 SGHTA and CDR2 FQGNSA. This CDR3 reads CASSSRVAFTGVSGNTIYF. The DNA of the CDR3 is TGTGCCAGCAGCTCGCGAGTCGCTTTTACAGGGGTATCAGGAAACACCATATATTTT.

The rearrangement links TRBV27 to TRBJ2-1; possible D gene TRBD1, 6 bases. The germline CDR1 and CDR2 sequences are MNHEY and SMNVEV (reference sequence). This CDR3 spans 16 amino acids. Trimming stripped 0 bases from V and 2 bases from J, with 11 bases between. CDR3 amino acids: CASSLSNRDPYNEQFF. The CDR3 DNA is TGTGCCAGCAGTTTATCTAACAGGGATCCCTACAATGAGCAGTTCTTC.

The V gene is TRBV19, the J gene TRBJ1-4; 10 bases map to TRBD1. The CDR3 contains 16 residues. With 10 bases clipped from V and 1 base from J, the junction kept 9 bases outside the gene matches. The V gene's germline CDR1 is LNHDA and CDR2 SQIVND (reference sequence). CDR3 in DNA: TGTGCCACACGACAGGGGGCAGGTGTAACTAATGAAAAACTGTTTTTT. This codes for CATRQGAGVTNEKLFF.

This clone was seen a few times. V is TRBV4-1 and J is TRBJ1-2; possibly TRBD1 for D (6 bases). V lost 2 bases, J lost 6 bases, and 10 bases lay in between. Germline V CDR1 and CDR2: MGHRA, YSYEKL. This CDR3 is built from 13 residues. In DNA, the CDR3 is TGCGCCAGCAGCCAATCGCAGGGGCATGGCTACACCTTC. This gives the protein CASSQSQGHGYTF.

This chain joins TRBV27 and TRBJ2-7; TRBD1 agrees at 12 bases. CDR1 and CDR2 from the germline V gene are MNHEY and SMNVEV (reference sequence). This CDR3 comprises 14 residues. Trimming at V came to 3 bases and at J to 5 bases, leaving 2 bases not matched to a gene. The CDR3 DNA sequence: TGTGCCAGCAGTTTCCGGGACAGGGGGCACGAGCAGTACTTC. Translated, it gives CASSFRDRGHEQYF.

The chain joins TRBV5-1 to TRBJ1-1; D is undetermined. CDR3 length equals 13 residues. The germline V and J ends were trimmed by 0 bases and 8 bases, with 11 bases remaining between them. Germline V gives CDR1 SGHRS, CDR2 YFSETQ. The CDR3 DNA reads as TGCGCCAGCAGCTTGGCCGGGGTGGGGGAAGCTTTCTTT. Protein sequence: CASSLAGVGEAFF.

CDR3 amino acids: CASRWGELNTEAFF. The DNA of the CDR3 is TGTGCCAGCAGGTGGGGGGAACTGAACACTGAAGCTTTCTTT. The J gene is TRBJ1-1, the V gene TRBV27; D is possibly TRBD1 (5 bases). The germline V gene has CDR1 MNHEY and CDR2 SMNVEV (reference sequence). This CDR3 is built from 14 residues. Trimming stripped 6 bases from V and 0 bases from J, with 11 bases between.

The V and J genes are TRBV5-1 and TRBJ2-3, with D maybe TRBD2 (6 bases). The germline V gene encodes CDR1 SGHRS and CDR2 YFSETQ. The CDR3 is 15 amino acids. V was trimmed by 0 bases and J by 3 bases, leaving 11 bases between them. The CDR3 sequence: CASSLGSGTTDTQYF. In DNA form, the CDR3 reads TGCGCCAGCAGCTTGGGGTCCGGGACTACAGATACGCAGTATTTT.

The rearrangement uses TRBV30 and TRBJ1-5; D perhaps matches TRBD1 (6 bases). The CDR3 runs 14 residues. CDR1 and CDR2 from the germline V gene are GTSNPN and SVGIG (reference sequence). V gave up 5 bases and J gave up 6 bases, with 17 bases separating them. CDR3 sequence (DNA): TGTGCCTGGGAAAGTGGGGGGGGCGGTCAGCCCCAGCATTTT. Amino acid sequence: CAWESGGGGQPQHF.

The chain recombines TRBV5-8 with TRBJ1-5, with a tentative D call TRBD1 (5 bases). This CDR3 is 14 amino acids long. Trimming took off 4 bases at V and 6 bases at J, with 14 bases between the two ends. CDR1 and CDR2 (germline): SGHTS, YDEGEE. The DNA for the CDR3 is TGTGCCAGCAGCATCGCGGGGGGGACTCAGCCCCAGCATTTT. This translates into CASSIAGGTQPQHF.

The chain joins TRBV2 to TRBJ1-6, with D perhaps matching TRBD1 (6 bases). The V and J ends lost 4 bases and 10 bases respectively, with 14 bases between them. This CDR3 has 14 amino acids. CDR1 and CDR2 (germline): SNHLY, FYNNEI. DNA for the CDR3: TGTGCCAGCAGTGGAGGGCAGGGGATCTCACCCCTCCACTTT. Translating it yields CASSGGQGISPLHF.

This chain uses TRBV13 with TRBJ2-5; 7 bases align to TRBD2. V lost 0 bases to trimming and J lost 1 base; unmatched junction nucleotides: 2. This CDR3 region has 15 residues. Germline V gene lookup returns CDR1 PRHDT and CDR2 FYEKMQ (reference sequence). The CDR3 coding sequence is TGTGCCAGCAGCTTAGGGACTAGCTTCCAAGAGACCCAGTACTTC. This sequence encodes CASSLGTSFQETQYF.

The chain uses TRBV9 and TRBJ1-6; no definite D call. Deletions cut 3 bases from V and 0 bases from J, with 7 bases between. Germline-derived CDR1 and CDR2 are SGDLS and YYNGEE. This CDR3 is built from 15 residues. CDR3 protein: CASSGSSSYNSPLHF. CDR3 sequence (DNA): TGTGCCAGCAGCGGAAGTAGCTCCTATAATTCACCCCTCCACTTT.

This chain uses TRBV2 with TRBJ1-3; D gene uncertain. Germline values: CDR1 SNHLY, CDR2 FYNNEI. The CDR3 is 16 residues long. V lost 6 bases and J lost 0, with 15 bases in between. The DNA of the CDR3 is TGTGCCAGCAGCGATAGAGGACTGACCTCTGGAAACACCATATATTTT. Amino acid sequence: CASSDRGLTSGNTIYF.

The rearrangement joins TRBV19 to TRBJ1-6; tentatively, D is TRBD1 (6 bases). CDR3 size: 13 residues. V lost 7 bases and J lost 7, with 11 bases in between. CDR1 and CDR2 (germline): LNHDA, SQIVND (reference sequence). CDR3 DNA sequence: TGTGCCAGTACTACAGGGTGGAATTCACCCCTCCACTTT. As protein: CASTTGWNSPLHF.

This clone was observed a handful of times. This rearrangement joins TRBV6-5 to TRBJ1-2; unclear D gene. The CDR3 is 13 amino acids. V lost 9 bases and J 4 bases, leaving 15 bases between the germline ends. Germline CDR1 is MNHEY and CDR2 is SVGAGI. CDR3 bases: TGTGCCAGAGGAGTTGACGGCGGCTATGGCTACACCTTC. Encoded protein: CARGVDGGYGYTF.

The chain combines TRBV10-2 with TRBJ1-1, with 10 bases aligning to TRBD1. The trim removed 3 bases at V and 4 bases at J, leaving 8 bases unmatched. Germline V gives CDR1 WSHSY, CDR2 SAAADI. There are 16 residues in the CDR3. The CDR3 loop is CASSDWDRGIRTEAFF. CDR3 DNA: TGCGCCAGCAGTGATTGGGACAGGGGAATACGCACTGAAGCTTTCTTT.

V usage is TRBV4-1 and J usage is TRBJ1-4; 7 bases line up with TRBD1. V lost 0 bases to trimming and J lost 8 bases; unmatched junction nucleotides: 6. The CDR3 totals 15 residues. The germline CDR1 and CDR2 sequences are MGHRA and YSYEKL. CDR3 protein: CASSQEQQGREKLFF. CDR3 coding DNA: TGCGCCAGCAGCCAAGAGCAACAGGGGAGGGAAAAACTGTTTTTT.

The chain combines TRBV18 with TRBJ2-3; D may be TRBD1 (7 bases). Deletions cut 0 bases from V and 3 bases from J, with 10 bases between. The germline V gene has CDR1 KGHSH and CDR2 LQKENI. This CDR3 has 15 amino acids. CDR3 nucleotides: TGTGCCAGCTCACCACCTCAGGGGGGTACAGATACGCAGTATTTT. Its translation: CASSPPQGGTDTQYF.

The chain employs TRBV19 and TRBJ1-1; no reliable D call. The CDR3 extends over 14 amino acids. V was clipped by 5 bases and J by 0 bases, with 10 bases between them. CDR1 is LNHDA and CDR2 is SQIVND in the germline V gene (reference sequence). CDR3 region: CASSQTVMNTEAFF. For the CDR3, the DNA is TGTGCCAGTAGTCAGACTGTCATGAACACTGAAGCTTTCTTT. Based on the CDR3 plus reference TRBV19 and TRBJ1-1, the full variable domain is DGGITQSPKYLFRKEGQNVTLSCEQNLNHDAMYWYRQDPGQGLRLIYYSQIVNDFQKGDIAEGYSVSREKKESFPLTVTSAQKNPTAFYLCASSQTVMNTEAFFGQGTRLTVV.